This TCR beta chain was found in a study of cytomegalovirus exposure and HLA in healthy donors. The study ran its PCR with 60 Vbeta and 13 Jbeta primers. Method: immunoSEQ multiplex PCR; TCRdb's copy keeps in-frame clones and lacks some. In the table there are around 110,000 clones, over 70% of which are singletons. Trimming cost V 0 bases and J 0 bases, with 9 bases left between them. The V gene's germline CDR1 is SGHRS and CDR2 YFSETQ. CDR3 size: 15 residues. The TCR was taken from a boy between 5 and 17 years old in good health and CMV-seronegative. J is TRBJ2-5 and V is TRBV5-1, with D unresolved. The sample was PBMCs. In DNA form, the CDR3 reads TGCGCCAGCAGCTTGGCCAAGACACACCAAGAGACCCAGTACTTC. Protein: CASSLAKTHQETQYF.